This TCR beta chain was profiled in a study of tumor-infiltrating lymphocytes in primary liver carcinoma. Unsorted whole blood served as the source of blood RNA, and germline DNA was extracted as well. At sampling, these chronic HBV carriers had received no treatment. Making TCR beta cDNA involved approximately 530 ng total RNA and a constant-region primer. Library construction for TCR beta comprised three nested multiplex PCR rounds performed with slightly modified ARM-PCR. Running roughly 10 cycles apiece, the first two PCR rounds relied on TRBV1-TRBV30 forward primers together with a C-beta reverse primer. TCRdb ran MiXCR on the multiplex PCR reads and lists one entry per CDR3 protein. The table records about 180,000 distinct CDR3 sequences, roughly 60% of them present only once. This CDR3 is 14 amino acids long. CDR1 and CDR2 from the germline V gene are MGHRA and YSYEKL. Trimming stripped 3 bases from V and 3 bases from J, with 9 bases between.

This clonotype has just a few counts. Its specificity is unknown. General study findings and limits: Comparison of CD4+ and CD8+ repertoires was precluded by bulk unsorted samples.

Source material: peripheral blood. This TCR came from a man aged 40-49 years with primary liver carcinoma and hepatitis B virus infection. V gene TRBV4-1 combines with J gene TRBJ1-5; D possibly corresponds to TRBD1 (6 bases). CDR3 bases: TGCGCCAGCAGCCACGGACAGACCAATCAGCCCCAGCATTTT. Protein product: CASSHGQTNQPQHF.